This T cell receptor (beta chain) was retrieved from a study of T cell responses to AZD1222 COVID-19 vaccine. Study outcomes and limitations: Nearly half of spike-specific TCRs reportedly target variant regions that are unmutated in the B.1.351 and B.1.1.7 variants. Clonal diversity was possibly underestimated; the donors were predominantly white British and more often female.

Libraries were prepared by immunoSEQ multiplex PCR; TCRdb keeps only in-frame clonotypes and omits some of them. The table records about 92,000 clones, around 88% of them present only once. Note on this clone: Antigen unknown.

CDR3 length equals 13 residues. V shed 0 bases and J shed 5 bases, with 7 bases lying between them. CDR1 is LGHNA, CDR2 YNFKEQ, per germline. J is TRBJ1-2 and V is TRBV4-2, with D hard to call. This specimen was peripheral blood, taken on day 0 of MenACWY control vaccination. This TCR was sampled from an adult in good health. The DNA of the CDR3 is TGTGCCAGCAGCCAAGATCAGGCGTATGGCTACACCTTC. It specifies CASSQDQAYGYTF.